The 3 T cell receptor beta chains below all came from one sample that was sequenced in a study of T cell clonality in common variable immunodeficiency. Some clones are missing from TCRdb's copy, which holds only in-frame ones; the method was immunoSEQ multiplex PCR. The sample is made up of 15,000 to 20,000 clones, none counted only once. Study findings and constraints: Reportedly, TCR beta sequences from common variable immunodeficiency showed fewer deletions and N-nucleotide insertions.

Antigens for these TCRs are unknown. The material sequenced was peripheral blood mononuclear cells. The receptors here all came from a human donor with common variable immunodeficiency.

CDR3 DNA, as far as it was read: TGCAGTGCTAGAGCCAGCGGGAGGAACTACGAG. Protein product: CSARASGRNYE. The whole CDR3 is CSARASGRNYEQYF. The V and J genes are TRBV20-1 and TRBJ2-7; 9 bases match TRBD2. The read is 3 residues too short to cover the CDR3 end, so that end is filled in from the germline J gene. V trimming: 1 base; J trimming: 3 bases; junction bases outside the gene matches: 4. The CDR3 runs 14 residues. The germline CDR1 and CDR2 sequences are DFQATT and SNEGSKA (reference sequence).

Turning to this clone: The read finishes 3 residues shy of the CDR3 end, and the germline J gene is used to complete it. The J gene is TRBJ2-3, the V gene TRBV20-1; 13 bases fit TRBD2. The ends lost 3 bases at V and 4 bases at J; junction bases unmatched: 10. The CDR3 runs to 17 residues. Germline lookup yields CDR1 DFQATT and CDR2 SNEGSKA (reference sequence). The CDR3 bases that were read are TGCAGTGCTAGGACCGACCGACTAGCGGGGGGCGCAGATACG. Translated: CSARTDRLAGGADT. The CDR3 in full is CSARTDRLAGGADTQYF.

There are a few counts of this clone. CDR3 DNA (partial): TGTGCCAGCAGTAGACAGAAGAACACTGAA. It yields the protein CASSRQKNTE. The CDR3 as a whole reads CASSRQKNTEAFF. The chain carries TRBV6-2 or TRBV6-3 and TRBJ1-1; TRBD1 is a possible D gene (5 bases). The observed sequence ends 3 residues before the CDR3 terminus, with the missing tail filled in from the germline J gene. The V gene's germline CDR1 is MNHEY and CDR2 SVGEGT. CDR3 length: 13 residues. The V end was cut by 5 bases, the J end by 1 base, with 8 bases between.